This T cell receptor beta chain was sequenced during a study of T cell changes during pregnancy in multiple sclerosis. Assay used: immunoSEQ multiplex PCR; TCRdb lists only in-frame clones, some missing. The sample shows roughly 20,000 clones, nearly 90% of them seen only once. This clone was recorded only once. V lost 1 base to trimming and J lost 10 bases; unmatched junction nucleotides: 11. There are 15 residues in the CDR3. Germline V lookup: CDR1 MNHNS, CDR2 SASEGT. The chain uses TRBV6-1 and TRBJ2-3, with TRBD2 matching over 7 bases. The receptor was derived from a female donor in good health, enrolled as a control in a pregnancy study. Sequencing was performed on CD8+ T cells from peripheral blood mononuclear cells, taken in the second trimester of pregnancy. The CDR3 region has the DNA TGTGCCAGCAGTGAAGGGTACGCCGCGGGGGATGCGCAGTATTTT. This translates into CASSEGYAAGDAQYF.